The 9 T cell receptor beta chains below all came from one sample that was sequenced in a study of blood T cell repertoires in COVID-19. Profiling relied on immunoSEQ multiplex PCR, and the TCRdb table lists in-frame clones only, not all of them. The sample lists some 220,000 clones, roughly 85% occurring once. Input material: peripheral blood. The receptors derive from a woman aged 18-29 years who had recovered from COVID-19.

This clone was recorded a few times. The chain recombines TRBV7-9 with TRBJ2-7; 8 nucleotides align to TRBD1. The trim removed 1 base at V and 3 bases at J, leaving 5 bases unmatched. The CDR3 extends over 15 amino acids. In germline, CDR1 is SEHNR, CDR2 FQNEAQ (reference sequence). The CDR3 DNA sequence: TGTGCCAGCAGCTTAGGCCAGGGGGCCCACTACGAGCAGTACTTC. Translation gives CASSLGQGAHYEQYF.

This clone was found once. The chain combines TRBV9 with TRBJ2-5, with a weak D call TRBD1 (5 bases). V lost 0 bases, J lost 2 bases, and 11 bases lay in between. The germline V gene encodes CDR1 SGDLS and CDR2 YYNGEE. CDR3 length equals 15 residues. This CDR3 reads CASSVGGRTQETQYF. In DNA, the CDR3 is TGTGCCAGCAGCGTAGGTGGCAGGACACAAGAGACCCAGTACTTC.

The chain has TRBV2 and TRBJ1-2; D unclear. Per germline, CDR1 SNHLY and CDR2 FYNNEI. V lost 2 bases and J 1 base, leaving 5 bases between the germline ends. The CDR3 contains 13 residues. This CDR3 reads CASSELRNYGYTF. DNA of the CDR3: TGTGCCAGCAGTGAACTTCGTAACTATGGCTACACCTTC.

This clone was counted between two and nine times. This chain links TRBV6-1 with TRBJ2-7; possible D gene TRBD1, 6 bases. Trimming removed 2 bases from V and 5 bases from J, with 19 bases in between. The CDR3 spans 16 residues. Looked up from germline, CDR1 is MNHNS and CDR2 is SASEGT. CDR3 region: CASSETRGRVFNEQYF. The DNA for the CDR3 is TGTGCCAGCAGTGAAACGAGGGGGAGAGTGTTCAACGAGCAGTACTTC.

The chain is built from TRBV25-1 and TRBJ1-4; D may be TRBD1 (6 bases). Trimming cost V 4 bases and J 3 bases, with 12 bases left between them. Germline assignment: CDR1 MGHDK and CDR2 SYGVNS. The CDR3 runs 15 residues. The CDR3 region is CASSARQDANEKLFF. CDR3 bases: TGTGCCAGCAGTGCTAGACAGGACGCTAATGAAAAACTGTTTTTT.

V usage is TRBV23-1 and J usage is TRBJ2-5; 10 bases align to TRBD2. TRBV23-1 is given ORF status, its function remaining uncertain. The CDR3 is 22 amino acids. J gave up 2 bases and V 5 bases, and 26 bases lay outside the gene matches. This CDR3 reads CASSIRSDPASGSLVGQETQYF. The CDR3 nucleotides are TGCGCCAGCAGTATCCGGTCCGACCCGGCTAGCGGGAGCCTCGTTGGTCAAGAGACCCAGTACTTC.

The rearrangement links TRBV18 to TRBJ2-7, with 9 bases that match TRBD2. Germline CDR1 and CDR2: KGHSH and LQKENI. CDR3 length: 17 residues. V gave up 4 bases and J gave up 5 bases; unmatched junction bases: 15. CDR3 DNA sequence: TGTGCCAGCTCACGGGACAGTACACGCGGGACTAGCAACGAGCAGTACTTC. This codes for CASSRDSTRGTSNEQYF.

The chain combines TRBV19 with TRBJ1-1; maybe TRBD1 (5 bases). In germline, CDR1 is LNHDA, CDR2 SQIVND (reference sequence). The V gene lost 9 bases and the J gene lost 6 bases, with 17 bases spanning the gap. The CDR3 extends over 13 amino acids. As DNA, the CDR3 is TGTGCCAGCAACTCGGGGGTCGGACCTGAAGCTTTCTTT. Its protein product is CASNSGVGPEAFF.

This clone was detected once. DNA for the CDR3: TGTGCCAGCAGCCAATACGAGCAGTACTTC. This gives the protein CASSQYEQYF. The chain has TRBV28 and TRBJ2-7, with D hard to call. CDR1 and CDR2 (germline): MDHEN, SYDVKM. Deletions cut 6 bases from V and 4 bases from J, with 4 bases between. The CDR3 extends over 10 amino acids.